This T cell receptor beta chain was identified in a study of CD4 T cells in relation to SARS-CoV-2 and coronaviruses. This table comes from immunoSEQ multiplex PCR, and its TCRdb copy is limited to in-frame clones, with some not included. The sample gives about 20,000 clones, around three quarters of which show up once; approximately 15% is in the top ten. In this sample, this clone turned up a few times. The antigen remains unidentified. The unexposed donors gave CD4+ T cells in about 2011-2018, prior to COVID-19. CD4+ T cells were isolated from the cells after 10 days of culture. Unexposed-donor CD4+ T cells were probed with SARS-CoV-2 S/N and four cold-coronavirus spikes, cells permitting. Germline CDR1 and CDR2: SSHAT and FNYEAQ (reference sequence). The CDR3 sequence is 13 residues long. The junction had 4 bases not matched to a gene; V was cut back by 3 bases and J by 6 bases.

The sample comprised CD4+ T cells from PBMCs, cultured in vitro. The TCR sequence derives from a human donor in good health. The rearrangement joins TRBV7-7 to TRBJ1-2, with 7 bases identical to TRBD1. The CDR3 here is CASSFEGGDGYTF. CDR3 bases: TGTGCCAGCAGCTTTGAAGGGGGCGATGGCTACACCTTC.